One sample yielded the 6 T cell receptor beta chains listed below, sequenced in a study of Tregs in tolerant kidney transplant recipients. Sequenced by immunoSEQ multiplex PCR; TCRdb stores in-frame clones only, minus some. The sample gives more than 60,000 clones, less than 98% of which show up once; around 0.5% is in the top ten. Material: CD4+ T cells from blood, obtained before the transplant. The receptors were gathered from a human donor who received a combined kidney and bone marrow transplant.

This clone was counted a single time. The rearrangement links TRBV27 to TRBJ2-1; a possible D gene is TRBD1 (5 bases). Germline CDR1 is MNHEY and CDR2 is SMNVEV (reference sequence). Trimming cost V 5 bases and J 6 bases, with 23 bases left between them. The CDR3 contains 17 residues. The CDR3 nucleotides read TGTGCCAGCAGTAAGGGCACAGGACGACAATTTACCAATGAGCAGTTCTTC. Translating it yields CASSKGTGRQFTNEQFF.

The chain links TRBV11-2 to TRBJ1-4, with D unresolved. Per germline, CDR1 SGHAT and CDR2 FQNNGV. Trimming left V 1 base short and J 3 bases short, with 12 bases between. This CDR3 has 16 amino acids. The CDR3 loop reads CASSLGLSPPNEKLFF. CDR3 DNA sequence: TGTGCCAGCAGCTTAGGACTTTCTCCGCCTAATGAAAAACTGTTTTTT. Variable domain in full (rest from reference TRBV11-2 and TRBJ1-4): EAGVAQSPRYKIIEKRQSVAFWCNPISGHATLYWYQQILGQGPKLLIQFQNNGVVDDSQLPKDRFSAERLKGVDSTLKIQPAKLEDSAVYLCASSLGLSPPNEKLFFGSGTQLSVL.

This CDR3 reads CASSPLRGNEKLFF. The DNA for the CDR3 is TGTGCCAGCAGCCCGCTTAGGGGTAATGAAAAACTGTTTTTT. The chain carries TRBV7-6 and TRBJ1-4; D might be TRBD1 (5 bases). This CDR3 spans 14 amino acids. Germline assignment: CDR1 SGHVS and CDR2 FNYEAQ. V dropped 5 bases and J dropped 4 bases, with 11 bases sitting between them.

The J gene is TRBJ1-2, the V gene TRBV7-9, with 11 bases identical to TRBD1. Germline lookup yields CDR1 SEHNR and CDR2 FQNEAQ (reference sequence). Trimming at V came to 5 bases and at J to 4 bases, leaving 3 bases not matched to a gene. This CDR3 comprises 14 residues. The CDR3 reads CASSEGQGVYGYTF. The CDR3 DNA sequence: TGTGCCAGCAGCGAGGGACAGGGGGTCTATGGCTACACCTTC.

The chain couples TRBV27 to TRBJ1-4; TRBD1 matches at 10 bases. Trimming at V came to 10 bases and at J to 6 bases, leaving 8 bases not matched to a gene. The CDR3 totals 14 residues. Germline CDR1 reads MNHEY; CDR2 reads SMNVEV (reference sequence). The CDR3 nucleotides read TGTGCCAACGTACCCGGGACAGGGGATGAAAAACTGTTTTTT. Its protein is CANVPGTGDEKLFF.

The chain recombines TRBV30 with TRBJ2-2, with 8 bases lining up with TRBD2. The CDR3 totals 14 residues. The V gene end was trimmed by 4 bases and the J gene end by 0 bases; junction bases not matched to a gene: 1. Germline loops: CDR1 GTSNPN, CDR2 SVGIG (reference sequence). The DNA of the CDR3 is TGTGCCTGGAAGCGGGGGACGAACACCGGGGAGCTGTTTTTT. The encoded protein is CAWKRGTNTGELFF.